This TCR beta chain was identified in a study of read filtering for tumor transcriptome and immune sequencing. Study as a whole: Transcriptome libraries were built from DNase-treated RNA. RNA-seq yielded only about 85 to 1273 TCR reads, IR-seq about 3.5 to 11 million. Study-wide findings and caveats: Approximately 80% of IR-seq clonotypes had one read, totaling approximately 3.5% of reads; RNA-seq: about 69% and 49%. Even smaller IR-seq throughput identified most shared clonotypes.

This library used approximately 390 ng RNA and molecular barcoded adaptors spanning alpha/delta and beta/gamma chains. TCRdb analysed the reads with MiXCR anew, one entry per CDR3 protein. The table records 30,000 to 40,000 distinct CDR3 sequences, less than 15% of them present only once. CDR1 is DFQATT and CDR2 is SNEGSKA in the germline V gene (reference sequence). The CDR3 loop spans 15 amino acids. V dropped 6 bases and J dropped 5 bases, with 19 bases sitting between them. Regarding this clonotype: Its antigen is still unknown.

Sequencing input: a population of CD138-negative cells sorted from bone marrow. This sequence originates from a donor at least 40 years old with multiple myeloma. V and J are TRBV20-1 and TRBJ2-2, with D maybe TRBD2 (6 bases). The CDR3 nucleotides read TGCAGTGCCGGAGAGCATTGGGGGGATACCGGGGAGCTGTTTTTT. Protein: CSAGEHWGDTGELFF.